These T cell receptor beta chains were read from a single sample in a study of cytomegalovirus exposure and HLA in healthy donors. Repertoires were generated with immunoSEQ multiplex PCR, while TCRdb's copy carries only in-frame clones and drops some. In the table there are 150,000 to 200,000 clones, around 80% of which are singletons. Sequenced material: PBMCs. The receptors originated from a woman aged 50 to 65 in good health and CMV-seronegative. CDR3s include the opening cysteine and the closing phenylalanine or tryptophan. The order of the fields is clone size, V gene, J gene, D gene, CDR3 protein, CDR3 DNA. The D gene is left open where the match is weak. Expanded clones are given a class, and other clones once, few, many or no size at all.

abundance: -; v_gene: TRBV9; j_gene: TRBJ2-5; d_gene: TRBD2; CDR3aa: CASSVAGGPGETQYF; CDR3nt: TGTGCCAGCAGCGTAGCGGGAGGGCCAGGAGAGACCCAGTACTTC
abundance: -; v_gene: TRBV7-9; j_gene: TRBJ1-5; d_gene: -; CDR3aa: CASSLGRAENQPQHF; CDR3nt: TGTGCCAGCAGCTTAGGGCGGGCAGAAAATCAGCCCCAGCATTTT
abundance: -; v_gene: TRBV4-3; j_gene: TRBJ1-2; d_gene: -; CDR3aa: CASSQSRDYGYTF; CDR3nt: TGCGCCAGCAGCCAAAGCCGGGACTATGGCTACACCTTC
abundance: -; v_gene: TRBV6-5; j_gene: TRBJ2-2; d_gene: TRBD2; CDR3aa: CASSYGLAGNTGELFF; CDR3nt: TGTGCCAGCAGTTACGGCCTAGCGGGCAACACCGGGGAGCTGTTTTTT
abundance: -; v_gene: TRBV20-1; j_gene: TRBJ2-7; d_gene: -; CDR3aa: CSARTGYEQYF; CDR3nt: TGCAGTGCCAGGACTGGCTACGAGCAGTACTTC
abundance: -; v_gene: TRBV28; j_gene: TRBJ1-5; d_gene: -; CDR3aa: CASSFVLLNQPQHF; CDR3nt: TGTGCCAGCAGTTTTGTCCTCCTCAATCAGCCCCAGCATTTT
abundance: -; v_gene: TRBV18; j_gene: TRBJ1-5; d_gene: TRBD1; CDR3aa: CASSPTGAVSNQPQHF; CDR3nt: TGTGCCAGCTCACCGACAGGGGCCGTTAGCAATCAGCCCCAGCATTTT
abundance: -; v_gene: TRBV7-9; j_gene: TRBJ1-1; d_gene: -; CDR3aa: CASSGQNTEAFF; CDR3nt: TGTGCCAGCAGCGGCCAGAACACTGAAGCTTTCTTT
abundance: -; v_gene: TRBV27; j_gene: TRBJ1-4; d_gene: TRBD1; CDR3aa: CASSFRGRGLTNEKLFF; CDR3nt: TGTGCCAGCAGTTTTAGAGGCAGGGGGCTTACTAATGAAAAACTGTTTTTT
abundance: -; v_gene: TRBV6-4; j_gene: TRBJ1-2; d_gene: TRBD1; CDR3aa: CASSDSGQGYGYTF; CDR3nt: TGTGCCAGCAGTGACTCCGGACAGGGCTATGGCTACACCTTC
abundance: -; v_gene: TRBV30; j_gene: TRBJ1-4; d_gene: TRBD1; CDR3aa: CGFARTGSEEKLFF; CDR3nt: TGTGGCTTTGCTAGGACAGGAAGTGAAGAAAAACTGTTTTTT
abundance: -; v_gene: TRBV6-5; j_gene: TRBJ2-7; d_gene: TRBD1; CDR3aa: CASSYLPGQPSYEQYF; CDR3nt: TGTGCCAGCAGTTACCTCCCGGGACAGCCTTCCTACGAGCAGTACTTC
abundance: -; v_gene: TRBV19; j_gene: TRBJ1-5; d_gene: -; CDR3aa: CASKGGGGNQPQHF; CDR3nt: TGTGCCAGTAAAGGTGGCGGAGGCAATCAGCCCCAGCATTTT
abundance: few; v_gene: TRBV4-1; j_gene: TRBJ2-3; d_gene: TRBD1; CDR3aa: CASSQEGGRGWGSTDTQYF; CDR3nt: TGCGCCAGCAGCCAAGAAGGGGGCAGGGGCTGGGGTAGCACAGATACGCAGTATTTT
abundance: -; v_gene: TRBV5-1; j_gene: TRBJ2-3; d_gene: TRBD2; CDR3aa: CASSWGLAGGPGDTQYF; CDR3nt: TGCGCCAGCAGCTGGGGACTAGCGGGAGGGCCTGGTGATACGCAGTATTTT
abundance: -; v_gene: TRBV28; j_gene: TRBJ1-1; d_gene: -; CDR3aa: CASSFLQVEAFF; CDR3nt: TGTGCCAGCAGTTTCCTACAGGTTGAAGCTTTCTTT
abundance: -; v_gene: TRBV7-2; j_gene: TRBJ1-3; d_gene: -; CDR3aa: CASSLGRVSSGNTIYF; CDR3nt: TGTGCCAGCAGCTTAGGCAGGGTGTCCTCTGGAAACACCATATATTTT
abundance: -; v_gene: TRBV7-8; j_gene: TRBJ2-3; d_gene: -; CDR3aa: CAGSTDTQYF; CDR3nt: TGTGCGGGCAGCACAGATACGCAGTATTTT
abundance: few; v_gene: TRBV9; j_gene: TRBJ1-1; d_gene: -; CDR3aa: CASSVAGMNTEAFF; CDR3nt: TGTGCCAGCAGCGTAGCCGGTATGAACACTGAAGCTTTCTTT
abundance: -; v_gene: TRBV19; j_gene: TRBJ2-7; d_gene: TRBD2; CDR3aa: CASSGREGYEQYF; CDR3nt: TGTGCCAGTAGCGGGAGGGAGGGGTACGAGCAGTACTTC
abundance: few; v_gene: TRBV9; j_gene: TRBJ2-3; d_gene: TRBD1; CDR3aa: CASSVRQGSDTQYF; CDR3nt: TGTGCCAGCAGCGTGAGACAGGGTTCAGATACGCAGTATTTT
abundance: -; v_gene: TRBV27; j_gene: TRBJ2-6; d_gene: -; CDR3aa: CASSLASGNSGANVLTF; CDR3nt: TGTGCCAGCAGTTTAGCCTCAGGGAACTCTGGGGCCAACGTCCTGACTTTC
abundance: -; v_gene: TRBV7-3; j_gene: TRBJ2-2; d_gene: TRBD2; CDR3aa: CASSLTSGNTGELFF; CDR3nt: TGTGCCAGCAGCCTAACTAGCGGGAACACCGGGGAGCTGTTTTTT
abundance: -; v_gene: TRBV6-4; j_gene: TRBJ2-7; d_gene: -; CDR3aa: CASSEQATYEQYF; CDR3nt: TGTGCCAGCAGTGAGCAGGCGACCTACGAGCAGTACTTC
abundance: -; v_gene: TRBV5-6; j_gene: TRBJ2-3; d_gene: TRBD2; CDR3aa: CASRFSGGTDTQYF; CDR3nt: TGTGCCAGCAGGTTCAGCGGGGGCACAGATACGCAGTATTTT
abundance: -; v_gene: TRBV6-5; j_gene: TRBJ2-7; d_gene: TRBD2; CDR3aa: CASRLSGSSYEQYF; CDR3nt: TGTGCCAGCAGACTTAGCGGGAGTTCCTACGAGCAGTACTTC
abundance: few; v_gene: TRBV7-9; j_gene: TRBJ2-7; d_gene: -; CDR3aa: CASSLRAYEQYF; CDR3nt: TGTGCCAGCAGCCTGAGGGCCTACGAGCAGTACTTC
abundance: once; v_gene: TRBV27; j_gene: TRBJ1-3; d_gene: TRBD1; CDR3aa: CASGNRMGDRVLSGNTIYF; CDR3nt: TGTGCCAGCGGAAATCGAATGGGGGACAGGGTTCTCTCTGGAAACACCATATATTTT
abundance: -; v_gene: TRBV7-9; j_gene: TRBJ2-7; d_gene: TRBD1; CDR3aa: CASSPKRTGTYEQYF; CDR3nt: TGTGCCAGCAGCCCCAAGAGGACAGGTACCTACGAGCAGTACTTC
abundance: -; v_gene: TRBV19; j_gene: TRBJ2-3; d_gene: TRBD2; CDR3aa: CASSSVGGRSTDTQYF; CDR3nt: TGTGCCAGTAGTTCGGTAGGCGGGAGGTCCACAGATACGCAGTATTTT
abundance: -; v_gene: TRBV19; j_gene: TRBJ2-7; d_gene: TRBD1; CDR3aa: CATRPGGQGTGEQYF; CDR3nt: TGTGCCACCCGCCCGGGGGGACAGGGGACAGGGGAGCAGTACTTC
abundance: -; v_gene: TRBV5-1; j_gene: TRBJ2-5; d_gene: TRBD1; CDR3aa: CASSLAVVGQQETQYF; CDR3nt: TGCGCCAGCAGCTTGGCTGTAGTGGGACAGCAAGAGACCCAGTACTTC
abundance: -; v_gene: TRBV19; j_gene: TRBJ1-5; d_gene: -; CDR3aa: CASRTPVSNQPQHF; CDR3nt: TGTGCCAGTAGAACCCCAGTGAGCAATCAGCCCCAGCATTTT
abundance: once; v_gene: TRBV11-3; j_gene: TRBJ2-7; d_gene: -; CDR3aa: CASSLASDEQYF; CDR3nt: TGTGCCAGCAGCTTAGCCTCCGACGAGCAGTACTTC
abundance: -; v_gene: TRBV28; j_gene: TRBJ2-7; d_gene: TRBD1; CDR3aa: CASSSSGTGVHYEQYF; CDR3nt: TGTGCCAGCAGTTCCTCCGGGACAGGGGTACACTACGAGCAGTACTTC
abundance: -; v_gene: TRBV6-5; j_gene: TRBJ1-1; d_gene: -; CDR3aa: CAGSTRDKGTEAFF; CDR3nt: TGTGCCGGCAGTACCCGGGACAAGGGCACTGAAGCTTTCTTT